Listed here is a single T cell receptor (beta chain). The sample originates from a study of blood T cell repertoires in COVID-19. Produced via immunoSEQ multiplex PCR; TCRdb's table is partial and in-frame only. There are approximately 170,000 clones in the sample; around 85% occur only once, and 6.9% lies in the top ten. The sample consisted of peripheral blood. The TCR sequence derives from an elderly man with COVID-19, enrolled during active disease.

The CDR3 nucleotides read TGTGCCAGCAGCTCCGGGACTGGAACAGATACGCAGTATTTT. It codes for CASSSGTGTDTQYF. V is TRBV5-5 and J is TRBJ2-3; tentatively, D is TRBD2 (6 bases). CDR3 length: 14 amino acids. Germline V CDR1 and CDR2: SGHKS, YYEKEE (reference sequence). V was shortened by 3 bases and J by 3 bases, with 11 bases between the two germline ends. Supplemented by reference TRBV5-5 and TRBJ2-3, the full variable domain reads DAGVTQSPTHLIKTRGQQVTLRCSPISGHKSVSWYQQVLGQGPQFIFQYYEKEERGRGNFPDRFSARQFPNYSSELNVNALLLGDSALYLCASSSGTGTDTQYFGPGTRLTVL.